These 26 T cell receptor beta chains were all obtained from the same sample, sequenced in a study of blood T cell repertoires in COVID-19. Profiling relied on immunoSEQ multiplex PCR, and the TCRdb table lists in-frame clones only, not all of them. The data contain hundreds of thousands of clones, roughly nine tenths of them singletons. What was sequenced was PBMCs or T cells enriched from blood (not recorded which). All receptors derive from a man in his thirties or forties who had recovered from COVID-19.

The chain links TRBV2 to TRBJ1-1, with 8 bases that match TRBD1. The CDR3 has 15 residues. The J segment lost 2 bases and the V segment lost 6 bases, leaving 8 bases of the junction unmatched. Germline V gene lookup returns CDR1 SNHLY and CDR2 FYNNEI. CDR3 protein: CASRRRQGANTEAFF. The CDR3 DNA reads TGTGCCAGCAGGAGGAGGCAGGGGGCAAACACTGAAGCTTTCTTT. The full variable domain, completed using reference TRBV2 and TRBJ1-1, is EPEVTQTPSHQVTQMGQEVILRCVPISNHLYFYWYRQILGQKVEFLVSFYNNEISEKSEIFDDQFSVERPDGSNFTLKIRSTKLEDSAMYFCASRRRQGANTEAFFGQGTRLTVV.

The J gene is TRBJ2-5, the V gene TRBV3-1 (or the pseudogene TRBV3-2); 7 positions agree with TRBD2. Looked up from germline, CDR1 is LGHDT and CDR2 is YNNKEL (reference sequence). V trimming: 2 bases; J trimming: 2 bases; junction bases outside the gene matches: 2. The CDR3 is made up of 14 amino acids. CDR3 sequence: CASSQLAAQETQYF. CDR3 nucleotides: TGTGCCAGCAGCCAACTAGCGGCTCAAGAGACCCAGTACTTC.

The V call is TRBV30, the J call TRBJ2-7, with 7 bases fitting TRBD1. This CDR3 has 13 amino acids. Per germline, CDR1 GTSNPN and CDR2 SVGIG (reference sequence). V trimming: 0 bases; J trimming: 7 bases; junction bases outside the gene matches: 6. The CDR3 reads CAWSVSGGREQYF. The CDR3 coding sequence is TGTGCCTGGAGTGTTTCAGGGGGAAGGGAGCAGTACTTC.

The chain links TRBV10-3 to TRBJ2-5; TRBD1 might be the D (6 bases). V was pared by 6 bases and J by 1 base, with 9 bases between. The CDR3 loop spans 13 amino acids. Germline lookup yields CDR1 ENHRY and CDR2 SYGVKD. CDR3 loop: CAISRQAQETQYF. CDR3 nucleotide sequence: TGTGCCATCAGCCGACAGGCCCAAGAGACCCAGTACTTC.

The chain uses TRBV10-3 and TRBJ1-6, with D possibly being TRBD1 (6 bases). The CDR3 runs 18 residues. From germline, CDR1 is ENHRY and CDR2 SYGVKD. Trimming cost V 3 bases and J 7 bases, with 22 bases left between them. The CDR3 DNA reads TGTGCCATCAGTGACCCCCCGTTGGGGGCGGCGGGCAATTCACCCCTCCACTTT. Translation: CAISDPPLGAAGNSPLHF.

The chain couples TRBV4-2 to TRBJ2-2; 7 bases align to TRBD2. V was clipped by 7 bases and J by 3 bases; unmatched bases: 5. Germline V gene sequence: CDR1 LGHNA, CDR2 YNFKEQ. This CDR3 is built from 14 residues. CDR3 loop: CASTELAYTGELFF. DNA of the CDR3: TGTGCCAGCACGGAACTAGCGTACACCGGGGAGCTGTTTTTT.

The genes are TRBV19 and TRBJ2-1; 7 bases align to TRBD1. Germline V gene data show CDR1 as LNHDA and CDR2 as SQIVND (reference sequence). The V gene end was trimmed by 6 bases and the J gene end by 7 bases; junction bases not matched to a gene: 9. This CDR3 region has 14 residues. The CDR3 DNA reads TGTGCCAGTAGCCTCACAGGGGTGAAGAATGAGCAGTTCTTC. Amino acids: CASSLTGVKNEQFF.

The genes are TRBV27 and TRBJ2-7; 10 bases match TRBD2. Germline V CDR1 and CDR2: MNHEY, SMNVEV (reference sequence). Trimming took 4 bases from V and 2 from J; bases not matched to a gene: 2. The CDR3 has 14 amino acids. CDR3 loop: CASSSAGGPYEQYF. CDR3 nucleotides: TGTGCCAGCAGTTCAGCGGGAGGGCCCTACGAGCAGTACTTC.

The rearrangement uses TRBV19 and TRBJ2-7; 9 bases align to TRBD2. Germline-derived CDR1 and CDR2 are LNHDA and SQIVND (reference sequence). The CDR3 consists of 14 residues. V lost 6 bases and J lost 4; bases outside the gene matches: 7. The CDR3: CASSRLGLAYEQYF. Written as DNA, the CDR3 is TGTGCCAGTAGCAGACTGGGACTAGCTTACGAGCAGTACTTC.

This clone appeared once. The chain couples TRBV6-1 to TRBJ2-6; tentatively, D is TRBD2 (6 bases). In germline, CDR1 is MNHNS, CDR2 SASEGT. The ends were cut back, 3 bases at V and 3 bases at J, with 12 bases in the middle. CDR3 length: 16 residues. CDR3 region: CASSEISGDGANVLTF. CDR3 nucleotides: TGTGCCAGCAGTGAGATCTCGGGGGATGGGGCCAACGTCCTGACTTTC.

The V call is TRBV29-1, the J call TRBJ2-2; D gene ambiguous. CDR1 is SQVTM and CDR2 is ANQGSEA in the germline V gene. With 6 bases removed from V and 1 base from J, the gap between germline ends came to 9 bases. This CDR3 has 13 residues. The CDR3 sequence is CSVKTKNTGELFF. The CDR3 region has the DNA TGCAGCGTGAAGACAAAGAACACCGGGGAGCTGTTTTTT.

This chain joins TRBV28 and TRBJ1-5; 8 bases match TRBD1. The CDR3 is made up of 15 amino acids. Trimming cost V 6 bases and J 2 bases; bases outside gene matches: 6. The germline V gene has CDR1 MDHEN and CDR2 SYDVKM. CDR3 sequence (DNA): TGTGCCAGCAGCTCCCCAGGGGGCGGCAATCAGCCCCAGCATTTT. Its protein product is CASSSPGGGNQPQHF.

The chain uses TRBV28 and TRBJ2-7, with TRBD1 matching 12 bases. Germline CDR1 MDHEN, CDR2 SYDVKM. V gave up 4 bases and J gave up 5 bases; unmatched junction bases: 12. There are 17 residues in the CDR3. CDR3 sequence: CASSSPAGDRGLHEQYF. The CDR3 DNA is TGTGCCAGCAGTTCCCCGGCGGGGGACAGGGGGCTCCACGAGCAGTACTTC.

Note on this clone: In the same sample, other DNA sequences code for this CDR3. This rearrangement joins TRBV12-5 to TRBJ1-6; D is unclear. This CDR3 is built from 12 residues. The V end lost 6 bases, the J end lost 13 bases, and 13 bases lay between the germline ends. Per the germline V gene, CDR1 is LGHNT and CDR2 is FRNRAP. The CDR3 DNA reads as TGTGCTAGTGGGGGCCTATCGTCGCCCCTCCACTTT. Encoded protein: CASGGLSSPLHF.

The chain carries TRBV5-1 and TRBJ2-7; weak D call: TRBD2 (6 bases). Per germline, CDR1 SGHRS and CDR2 YFSETQ. Trimming pared 4 bases from V and 4 bases from J, leaving 12 bases between. The CDR3 covers 13 residues. The CDR3 spells CASSSTSPYEQYF. Written as DNA, the CDR3 is TGCGCCAGCAGCAGTACTAGCCCGTACGAGCAGTACTTC.

The chain recombines TRBV2 with TRBJ1-6; the D gene is possibly TRBD1 (5 bases). CDR1 and CDR2 from the germline V gene are SNHLY and FYNNEI. V lost 7 bases, J lost 7 bases, and 17 bases lay in between. The CDR3 is 15 amino acids. CDR3 loop: CASTAQGAGNSPLHF. The CDR3 DNA reads TGTGCCAGCACCGCCCAGGGTGCCGGCAATTCACCCCTCCACTTT.

The chain uses TRBV7-8 and TRBJ2-2; TRBD2 agrees at 14 bases. This CDR3 has 21 amino acids. V gave up 7 bases and J gave up 4 bases; unmatched junction bases: 20. Germline V gives CDR1 SGHVS, CDR2 FQNEAQ. The CDR3 is CASNRPTPGTSGSSVTGELFF. In nucleotides, the CDR3 is TGTGCCAGCAACCGACCAACCCCCGGGACTAGCGGGAGCTCTGTCACCGGGGAGCTGTTTTTT.

The gene calls are TRBV28 and TRBJ2-7, with 7 bases that match TRBD2. Trimming cost V 5 bases and J 2 bases; bases outside gene matches: 9. Germline CDR1 MDHEN, CDR2 SYDVKM. This CDR3 comprises 15 residues. The CDR3 DNA follows: TGTGCCAGCAGTCCCCGTACGGGGGGTGCCTACGAGCAGTACTTC. Translating gives CASSPRTGGAYEQYF.

The V call is TRBV28, the J call TRBJ1-4; 8 nucleotides line up with TRBD1. Looked up from germline, CDR1 is MDHEN and CDR2 is SYDVKM. Unmatched junction bases numbered 9, after V lost 5 bases and J lost 4 bases. The CDR3 consists of 16 residues. CDR3 sequence reads: CASSRRQGAINEKLFF. The CDR3 DNA follows: TGTGCCAGCAGTCGCCGGCAGGGGGCTATTAATGAAAAACTGTTTTTT.

The chain couples TRBV6-5 to TRBJ2-7; the D gene is possibly TRBD2 (6 bases). In germline, CDR1 is MNHEY, CDR2 SVGAGI. The CDR3 covers 16 residues. Trimming removed 2 bases from V and 1 base from J, with 15 bases in between. The CDR3 region is CASSYDGGTVSYEQYF. The DNA of the CDR3 is TGTGCCAGCAGTTACGACGGGGGAACTGTATCCTACGAGCAGTACTTC.

This clone was observed a single time. This chain's CDR3 is CASSLNSGRAQETQYF. The CDR3 DNA follows: TGTGCCAGCAGTTTGAATAGCGGGAGGGCTCAGGAGACCCAGTACTTC. The rearrangement joins TRBV27 to TRBJ2-5; 11 bases align to TRBD2. The V gene end was trimmed by 3 bases and the J gene end by 5 bases; junction bases not matched to a gene: 8. The germline V gene encodes CDR1 MNHEY and CDR2 SMNVEV (reference sequence). The CDR3 is made up of 16 amino acids.

The chain carries TRBV5-1 and TRBJ1-1; D is uncertain. This CDR3 spans 15 amino acids. Trimming took 1 base from V and 0 from J, leaving 10 bases between them. Germline CDR1 SGHRS, CDR2 YFSETQ. CDR3: CASSLRGTLNTEAFF. The CDR3 coding sequence is TGCGCCAGCAGCTTGCGGGGAACCCTGAACACTGAAGCTTTCTTT.

The rearrangement joins TRBV10-2 to TRBJ2-5; TRBD2 matches 8 bases. The germline gives CDR1 WSHSY, CDR2 SAAADI. With V trimmed by 8 bases and J by 5 bases, 10 bases remained unmatched. The CDR3 spans 14 residues. The CDR3 region is CASSQGLEYETQYF. DNA for the CDR3: TGCGCCAGCTCCCAGGGACTAGAGTACGAGACCCAGTACTTC.

The chain recombines TRBV28 with TRBJ2-7, with 10 nucleotides matching TRBD2. V shed 5 bases, J shed 4 bases, and the junction held 8 bases outside the gene matches. The CDR3 is 15 amino acids. Germline V gene lookup returns CDR1 MDHEN and CDR2 SYDVKM. The CDR3 DNA reads TGTGCCAGCAGTCCTTTAGCGGGAGGATCTTACGAGCAGTACTTC. Its protein is CASSPLAGGSYEQYF.

The rearrangement joins TRBV5-1 to TRBJ1-1, with TRBD1 as a possible D gene (5 bases). Deletions cut 0 bases from V and 4 bases from J, with 10 bases between. CDR3 size: 14 residues. Germline CDR1 is SGHRS and CDR2 is YFSETQ. CDR3 coding DNA: TGCGCCAGCAGCTTGGAGGGGATTAGCACTGAAGCTTTCTTT. Translation: CASSLEGISTEAFF. The full variable domain, its missing parts supplied by reference TRBV5-1 and TRBJ1-1, is KAGVTQTPRYLIKTRGQQVTLSCSPISGHRSVSWYQQTPGQGLQFLFEYFSETQRNKGNFPGRFSGRQFSNSRSEMNVSTLELGDSALYLCASSLEGISTEAFFGQGTRLTVV.

The V gene is TRBV7-3, the J gene TRBJ2-1; a weak D match, TRBD1 (6 bases). CDR1 and CDR2 (germline): SGHTA, FQGTGA. Trimming removed 5 bases from V and 2 bases from J, with 10 bases in between. The CDR3 has 14 amino acids. CDR3 bases: TGTGCCAGCAGCCGTAGGGGGACCTACAATGAGCAGTTCTTC. Protein sequence: CASSRRGTYNEQFF.